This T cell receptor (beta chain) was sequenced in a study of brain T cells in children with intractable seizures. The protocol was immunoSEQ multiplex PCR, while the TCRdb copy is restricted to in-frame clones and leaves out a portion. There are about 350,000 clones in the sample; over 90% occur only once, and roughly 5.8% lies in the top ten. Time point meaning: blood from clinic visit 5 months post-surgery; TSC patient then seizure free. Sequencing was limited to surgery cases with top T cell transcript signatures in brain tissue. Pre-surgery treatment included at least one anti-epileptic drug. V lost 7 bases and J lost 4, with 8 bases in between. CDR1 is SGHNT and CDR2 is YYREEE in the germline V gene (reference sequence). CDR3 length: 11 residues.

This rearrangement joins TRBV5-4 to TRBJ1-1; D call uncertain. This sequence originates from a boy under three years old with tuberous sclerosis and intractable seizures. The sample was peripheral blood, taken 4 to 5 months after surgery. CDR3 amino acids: CASAKGTEAFF. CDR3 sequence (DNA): TGTGCCAGCGCCAAAGGCACTGAAGCTTTCTTT.